Sequencing of this TCR beta chain was carried out in a study of CD8+ T cells in alopecia areata. Study context: Treated patients were given 5 to 10 mg oral tofacitinib twice daily.

A note on this clone: Antigen unknown.

CDR3 size: 15 residues. Trimming pared 5 bases from V and 3 bases from J, leaving 16 bases between. Germline CDR1 SEHNR, CDR2 FQNEAQ (reference sequence). Obtained from alopecia areata patients were lesional scalp punch biopsies along with peripheral blood. Study-wide points: It was less clear whether patients shared TCRs than it was in mice, possibly because of HLA. Higher clonality was seen in lesional scalp than in normal scalp, especially in alopecia totalis/universalis.

Extraction of RNA preceded its reverse transcription into cDNA, which served as the sequencing template. Profiling relied on immunoSEQ multiplex PCR, and the TCRdb table lists in-frame clones only, not all of them. The sample contains 150,000 to 200,000 clones, about 66% of which appear only once. The V and J genes are TRBV7-9 and TRBJ1-1; a weak D match, TRBD1 (5 bases). The origin of this receptor is a human donor with alopecia areata. The source material was CD8+ T cells sorted from blood, sampled at week 0. CDR3 loop: CASSNRQLGDTEAFF. The CDR3 DNA sequence: TGTGCCAGCAGCAACAGACAGTTAGGGGACACTGAAGCTTTCTTT.